The following is a T cell receptor (beta chain) sequence with its context. Its matching antigen is unknown. This specimen belongs to a study of vaccination effects on CD4 cells after COVID-19. About the study: Researchers obtained post-vaccine samples at a median of 72 days past the second dose.

The J segment lost 4 bases and the V segment lost 5 bases, leaving 8 bases of the junction unmatched. The germline V gene encodes CDR1 SGHNT and CDR2 YENEEA. The CDR3 length is 17 residues. Viral peptide pools were used in the ViraFEST assay to expand antigen-specific CD4+ T cells, and sequencing came afterward. Culture proceeded for more than 8 days, and CD4+ T cells were then isolated. The vaccine given was either BNT162b2 or mRNA-1273, in two doses. In culture with about 10 IU/ml IL-2 and about 10 ug/ml peptides, PBMC were grown at a few million per well. Sequencing used immunoSEQ multiplex PCR; TCRdb keeps in-frame clones, though not all of them. The sample records about 66,000 clones, 76% being singletons.

The chain has TRBV11-3 and TRBJ2-3; 14 bases map to TRBD2. Sequencing was performed on CD4+ T cells from PBMCs cultured with HCoV-OC43 spike peptides, taken after COVID-19 vaccination. The sample's subset: HCoV-OC43 spike overlapping peptide pool stimulation. This TCR came from a human donor who received a COVID-19 vaccine. This CDR3 reads CASSLGLAGVTADTQYF. CDR3 sequence (DNA): TGTGCCAGCAGCCTGGGACTAGCGGGGGTCACGGCAGATACGCAGTATTTT.